Each of the 2 T cell receptor beta chains below was sequenced from the same sample in a study of T cells in Graves' hyperthyroidism and ophthalmopathy (dated by TCRdb to about 2019). The protocol used for the library was multiplex PCR. TCRdb shows the sequencer as Illumina HiSeq 2000. The TCR beta CDR3 regions were amplified from RNA transcripts. For the first round of RT-PCR on the TCR CDR3, the HTBI primer set was used together with the Qiagen OneStep RT-PCR kit. The public reads were quality trimmed at Q25 with fastp and then assembled into clones with MiXCR by TCRdb, keeping productive beta chains. Duplicate CDR3 protein sequences are folded into a single record with the most common DNA and genes. For this sample there are under 350,000 distinct CDR3 sequences; 18% appear just once. The ten most abundant clones make up under 55% of the sample. The sequenced material came from blood. The origin of the receptors is a woman in her 50s with Graves' hyperthyroidism.

The chain has TRBV28 and TRBJ1-2; D is ambiguous. CDR3 length: 12 residues. Germline V gene sequence: CDR1 MDHEN, CDR2 SYDVKM. Trimming shortened V by 4 bases and J by 6 bases, and 9 bases separated the two germline ends. The CDR3 coding sequence is TGTGCCAGCAGTTCTCGGCGGGATGGCTACACCTTC. This codes for CASSSRRDGYTF.

This clonotype was detected a few times. For the CDR3, the DNA is TGTGCCAGCGGACGAGGGACAGGGACCTACGAGCAGTACTTC. It encodes CASGRGTGTYEQYF. The V gene is TRBV12-3 or TRBV12-4, the J gene TRBJ2-7; 9 nucleotides agree with TRBD1. The CDR3 sequence is 14 residues long. V lost 8 bases and J lost 2; bases outside the gene matches: 7.